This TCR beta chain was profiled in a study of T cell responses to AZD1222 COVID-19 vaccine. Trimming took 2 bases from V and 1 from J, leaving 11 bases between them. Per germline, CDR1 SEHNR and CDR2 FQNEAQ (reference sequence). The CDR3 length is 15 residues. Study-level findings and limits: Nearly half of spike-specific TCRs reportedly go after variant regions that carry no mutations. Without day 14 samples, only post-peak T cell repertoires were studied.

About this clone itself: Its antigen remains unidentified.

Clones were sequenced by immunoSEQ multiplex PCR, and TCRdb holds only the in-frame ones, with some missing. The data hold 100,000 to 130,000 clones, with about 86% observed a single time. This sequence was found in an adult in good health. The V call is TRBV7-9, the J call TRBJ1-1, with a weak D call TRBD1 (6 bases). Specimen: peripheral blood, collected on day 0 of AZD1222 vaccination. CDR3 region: CASSLNFRGNTEAFF. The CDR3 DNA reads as TGTGCCAGCAGCTTAAATTTCAGGGGGAACACTGAAGCTTTCTTT.